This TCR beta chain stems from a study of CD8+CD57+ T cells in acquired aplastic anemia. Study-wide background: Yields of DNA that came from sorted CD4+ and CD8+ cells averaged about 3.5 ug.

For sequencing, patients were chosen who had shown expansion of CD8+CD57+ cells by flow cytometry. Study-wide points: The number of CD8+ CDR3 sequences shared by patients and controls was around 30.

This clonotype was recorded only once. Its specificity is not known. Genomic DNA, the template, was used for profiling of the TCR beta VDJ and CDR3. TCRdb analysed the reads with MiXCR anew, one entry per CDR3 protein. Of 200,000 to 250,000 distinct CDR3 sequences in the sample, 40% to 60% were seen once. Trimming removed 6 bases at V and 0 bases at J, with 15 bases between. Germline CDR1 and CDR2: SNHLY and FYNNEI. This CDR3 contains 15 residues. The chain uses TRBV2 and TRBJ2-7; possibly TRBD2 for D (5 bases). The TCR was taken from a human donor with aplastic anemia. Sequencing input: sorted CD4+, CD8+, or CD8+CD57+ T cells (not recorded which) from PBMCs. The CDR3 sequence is CASRITRIRSYEQYF. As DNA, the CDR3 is TGTGCCAGCAGGATTACTAGGATACGCTCCTACGAGCAGTACTTC.